Each of the 5 T cell receptor beta chains below was sequenced from the same sample in a study of OX40 agonist ivuxolimab in advanced cancers. Sequenced by immunoSEQ multiplex PCR; TCRdb stores in-frame clones only, minus some. The table shows about 83,000 clones, with roughly 83% occurring only once. The sample here was CD4+ or CD8+ T cells sorted from blood, taken in a trial of the OX40 agonist ivuxolimab. The receptors were gathered from an adult with an advanced solid tumor such as melanoma, head and neck, liver or kidney cancer.

This chain connects TRBV6-6 to TRBJ1-4; no clear D. The CDR3 totals 11 residues. Trimming took 5 bases from V and 8 from J, leaving 6 bases between them. CDR1 is MNHNY and CDR2 is SVGAGI in the germline V gene (reference sequence). DNA of the CDR3: TGTGCCAGCAGTCTCGTAGAAAAACTGTTTTTT. This sequence encodes CASSLVEKLFF.

The J gene is TRBJ1-5, the V gene TRBV6-1, with D perhaps matching TRBD1 (5 bases). The CDR3 runs to 19 residues. In germline, CDR1 is MNHNS, CDR2 SASEGT. Trimming pared 4 bases from V and 0 bases from J, leaving 22 bases between. The CDR3 sequence is CASSAMTKGVGYSNQPQHF. In DNA, the CDR3 is TGTGCCAGCAGTGCCATGACTAAAGGGGTGGGATATAGCAATCAGCCCCAGCATTTT.

The chain couples TRBV10-3 to TRBJ2-7; 9 bases are a match to TRBD1. V was pared by 4 bases and J by 1 base, with 5 bases of the junction left unmatched. This CDR3 has 15 residues. CDR1 is ENHRY and CDR2 is SYGVKD in the germline V gene. DNA for the CDR3: TGTGCCATCAGTGCGAGGACAGGGGAATCCTACGAGCAGTACTTC. This encodes CAISARTGESYEQYF.

This clone appeared once. The rearrangement links TRBV2 to TRBJ2-7; perhaps D is TRBD1 or TRBD2 (5 bases each). V dropped 7 bases and J dropped 5 bases, with 21 bases sitting between them. CDR1 is SNHLY and CDR2 is FYNNEI in the germline V gene. The CDR3 spans 15 residues. This CDR3 reads CASMESGPYEDEQYF. In DNA, the CDR3 is TGTGCCAGCATGGAGTCGGGACCTTACGAGGACGAGCAGTACTTC.

The rearrangement joins TRBV13 to TRBJ2-7; possible D gene TRBD2, 6 bases. V lost 6 bases to trimming and J lost 2 bases, with 17 bases between them. The CDR3 covers 15 residues. Germline V gives CDR1 PRHDT, CDR2 FYEKMQ (reference sequence). The CDR3 DNA follows: TGTGCCAGCAGTCAATCCGGGACTGGCGCCTACGAGCAGTACTTC. This translates into CASSQSGTGAYEQYF. The complete variable domain, with remaining parts taken from reference TRBV13 and TRBJ2-7, reads AAGVIQSPRHLIKEKRETATLKCYPIPRHDTVYWYQQGPGQDPQFLISFYEKMQSDKGSIPDRFSAQQFSDYHSELNMSSLELGDSALYFCASSQSGTGAYEQYFGPGTRLTVT.